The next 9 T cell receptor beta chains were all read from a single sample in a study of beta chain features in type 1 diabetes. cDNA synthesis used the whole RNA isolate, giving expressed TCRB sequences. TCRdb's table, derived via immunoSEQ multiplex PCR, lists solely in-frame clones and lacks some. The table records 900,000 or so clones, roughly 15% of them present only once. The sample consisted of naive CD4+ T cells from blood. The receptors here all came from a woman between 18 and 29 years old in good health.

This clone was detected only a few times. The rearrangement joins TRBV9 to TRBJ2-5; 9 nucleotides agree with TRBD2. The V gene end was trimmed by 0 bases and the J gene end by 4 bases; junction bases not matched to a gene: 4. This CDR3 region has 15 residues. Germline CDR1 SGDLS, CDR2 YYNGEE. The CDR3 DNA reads TGTGCCAGCAGCGTAGGACTAGCGGTCCCAGAGACCCAGTACTTC. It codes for CASSVGLAVPETQYF.

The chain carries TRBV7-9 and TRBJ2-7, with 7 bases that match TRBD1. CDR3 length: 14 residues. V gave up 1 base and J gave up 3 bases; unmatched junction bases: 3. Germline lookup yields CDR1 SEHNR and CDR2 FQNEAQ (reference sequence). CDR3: CASSLGGQFYEQYF. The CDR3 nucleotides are TGTGCCAGCAGCTTAGGGGGACAGTTCTACGAGCAGTACTTC. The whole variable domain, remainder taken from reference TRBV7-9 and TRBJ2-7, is DTGVSQNPRHKITKRGQNVTFRCDPISEHNRLYWYRQTLGQGPEFLTYFQNEAQLEKSRLLSDRFSAERPKGSFSTLEIQRTEQGDSAMYLCASSLGGQFYEQYFGPGTRLTVT.

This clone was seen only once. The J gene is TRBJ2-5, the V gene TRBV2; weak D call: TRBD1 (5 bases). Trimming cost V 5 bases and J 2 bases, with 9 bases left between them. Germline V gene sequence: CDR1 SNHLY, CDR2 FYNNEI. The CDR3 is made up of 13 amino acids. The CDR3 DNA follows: TGTGCCAGCAGTAACGACAGACAAGAGACCCAGTACTTC. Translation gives CASSNDRQETQYF.

The DNA for the CDR3 is TGTGCCAGCAGCTCAGGGACCACCGCGACAGGGTGGTATCAGCCCCAGCATTTT. It translates to CASSSGTTATGWYQPQHF. The V call is TRBV7-4, the J call TRBJ1-5, with 7 bases fitting TRBD1. The germline CDR1 and CDR2 sequences are SGHVT and SQSDAQ. Trimming cost V 4 bases and J 5 bases; bases outside gene matches: 17. This CDR3 region has 18 residues.

CDR3: CASSPKTGSYEQYF. The CDR3 nucleotides are TGTGCCAGCTCACCAAAGACAGGATCCTACGAGCAGTACTTC. The chain links TRBV18 to TRBJ2-7; possibly TRBD1 for D (6 bases). Germline V lookup: CDR1 KGHSH, CDR2 LQKENI. V gave up 2 bases and J gave up 1 base, with 9 bases separating them. The CDR3 covers 14 residues. Based on the CDR3 plus reference TRBV18 and TRBJ2-7, the full variable domain is NAGVMQNPRHLVRRRGQEARLRCSPMKGHSHVYWYRQLPEEGLKFMVYLQKENIIDESGMPKERFSAEFPKEGPSILRIQQVVRGDSAAYFCASSPKTGSYEQYFGPGTRLTVT.

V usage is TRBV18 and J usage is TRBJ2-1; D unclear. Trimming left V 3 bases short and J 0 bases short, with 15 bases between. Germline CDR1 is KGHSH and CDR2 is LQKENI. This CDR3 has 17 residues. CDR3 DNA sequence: TGTGCCAGCTCACCGTACCGAGGTGGGATCTCCTACAATGAGCAGTTCTTC. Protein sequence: CASSPYRGGISYNEQFF.

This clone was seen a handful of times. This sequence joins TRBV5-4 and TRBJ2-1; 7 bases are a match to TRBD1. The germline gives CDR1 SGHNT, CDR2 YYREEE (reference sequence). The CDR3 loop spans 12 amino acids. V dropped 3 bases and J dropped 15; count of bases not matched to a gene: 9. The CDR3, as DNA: TGTGCCAGCAGCTCGGGGACAGCCGTATGGTTCTTC. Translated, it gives CASSSGTAVWFF.

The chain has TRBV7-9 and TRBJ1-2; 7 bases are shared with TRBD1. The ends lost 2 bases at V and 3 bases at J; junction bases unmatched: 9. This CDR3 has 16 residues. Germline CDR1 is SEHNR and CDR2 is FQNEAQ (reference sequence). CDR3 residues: CASSLSGTAGDYGYTF. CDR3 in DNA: TGTGCCAGCAGCTTATCCGGGACAGCCGGGGACTATGGCTACACCTTC.

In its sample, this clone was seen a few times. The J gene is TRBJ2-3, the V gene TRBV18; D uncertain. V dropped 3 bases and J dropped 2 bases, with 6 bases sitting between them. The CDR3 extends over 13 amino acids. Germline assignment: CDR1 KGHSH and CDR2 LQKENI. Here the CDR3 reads CASSPAATDTQYF. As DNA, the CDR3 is TGTGCCAGCTCACCGGCCGCCACAGATACGCAGTATTTT.